This entry lists 17 T cell receptor beta chains sequenced from one sample in a study of cytomegalovirus exposure and HLA in healthy donors. Produced via immunoSEQ multiplex PCR; TCRdb's table is partial and in-frame only. The sample carries 90,000 to 140,000 clones, around 86% recorded once. Sequenced: PBMCs. Source of these receptors: a woman between 18 and 30 years old in good health and CMV-seropositive.

This clone has only a few counts. The rearrangement links TRBV9 to TRBJ2-7; 8 nucleotides line up with TRBD1. In germline, CDR1 is SGDLS, CDR2 YYNGEE. The ends lost 4 bases at V and 1 base at J; junction bases unmatched: 7. This CDR3 has 15 amino acids. CDR3 nucleotide sequence: TGTGCCAGCAGCCAAGGACAGGGACAATCCTACGAGCAGTACTTC. Its protein product is CASSQGQGQSYEQYF.

The rearrangement joins TRBV6-6 to TRBJ2-1, with TRBD1 as a possible D gene (6 bases). From germline, CDR1 is MNHNY and CDR2 SVGAGI (reference sequence). This CDR3 comprises 13 residues. The germline V and J ends were trimmed by 8 bases and 4 bases, with 12 bases remaining between them. The CDR3 loop reads CASALDRYNEQFF. In DNA form, the CDR3 reads TGTGCCAGCGCCCTGGACAGATACAATGAGCAGTTCTTC.

This rearrangement joins TRBV28 to TRBJ2-1; 9 bases are shared with TRBD2. V trimming: 1 base; J trimming: 9 bases; junction bases outside the gene matches: 7. This CDR3 is built from 15 residues. Germline V CDR1 and CDR2: MDHEN, SYDVKM. CDR3 in DNA: TGTGCCAGCAGTTTATCTCCAGCGGGAGGTTCTGAGCAGTTCTTC. Amino acids: CASSLSPAGGSEQFF.

V is TRBV5-5 and J is TRBJ2-5; TRBD2 aligns across 9 bases. The CDR3 consists of 16 residues. In germline, CDR1 is SGHKS, CDR2 YYEKEE (reference sequence). V was pared by 0 bases and J by 5 bases, with 8 bases of the junction left unmatched. CDR3 bases: TGTGCCAGCAGCTTGGCGGTTAGCGGGGGTGGGGAGACCCAGTACTTC. It encodes CASSLAVSGGGETQYF.

This clone has only one observation. The rearrangement joins TRBV27 to TRBJ2-3, with 7 positions matching TRBD2. The CDR3 covers 18 residues. V was clipped by 5 bases and J by 0 bases; unmatched bases: 14. The germline V gene encodes CDR1 MNHEY and CDR2 SMNVEV (reference sequence). DNA of the CDR3: TGTGCCAGCAGTCCACTAGCGCCCTTAGATCCTAGCACAGATACGCAGTATTTT. It translates to CASSPLAPLDPSTDTQYF.

The rearrangement uses TRBV29-1 and TRBJ2-1; 7 bases fit TRBD2. The V segment lost 6 bases and the J segment 10 bases; nucleotides outside the gene matches: 18. Germline loops: CDR1 SQVTM, CDR2 ANQGSEA. This CDR3 contains 15 residues. CDR3 bases: TGCAGCGTGGGGGGTGGGCGGGCGGGAGATAGGGAGCAGTTCTTC. Its protein is CSVGGGRAGDREQFF.

The V and J genes are TRBV5-1 and TRBJ2-7, with TRBD1 identical over 9 bases. The CDR3 consists of 15 residues. V shed 0 bases and J 4 bases; nucleotides not matched to a gene: 5. Germline loops: CDR1 SGHRS, CDR2 YFSETQ. Here the CDR3 reads CASSLDGTGRYEQYF. CDR3 in DNA: TGCGCCAGCAGCTTGGACGGGACAGGGAGGTACGAGCAGTACTTC.

The rearrangement links TRBV7-9 to TRBJ2-3; D may be TRBD2 (7 bases). This CDR3 is built from 15 residues. Trimming cost V 5 bases and J 5 bases, with 17 bases left between them. Germline V CDR1 and CDR2: SEHNR, FQNEAQ (reference sequence). CDR3 protein: CASSRTGGRGDTQYF. The CDR3 DNA follows: TGTGCCAGCAGCCGTACCGGGGGGCGGGGAGATACGCAGTATTTT.

This chain uses TRBV9 with TRBJ2-1, with D possibly matching TRBD2 (5 bases). The V and J ends lost 0 bases and 4 bases respectively, with 14 bases between them. Germline loops: CDR1 SGDLS, CDR2 YYNGEE. The CDR3 has 16 amino acids. CDR3 sequence reads: CASSVGGGQRYNEQFF. The CDR3 region has the DNA TGTGCCAGCAGCGTAGGTGGCGGGCAGCGATACAATGAGCAGTTCTTC.

The chain joins TRBV30 to TRBJ2-1; D might be TRBD2 (6 bases). The CDR3 length is 15 residues. V dropped 7 bases and J dropped 3 bases, with 19 bases sitting between them. The V gene's germline CDR1 is GTSNPN and CDR2 SVGIG (reference sequence). CDR3 sequence: CAFTLGSGYYNEQFF. CDR3 nucleotide sequence: TGTGCCTTCACCCTAGGTAGCGGTTACTACAATGAGCAGTTCTTC.

The V call is TRBV19, the J call TRBJ1-5; D not resolved. The germline gives CDR1 LNHDA, CDR2 SQIVND (reference sequence). The CDR3 has 13 amino acids. Between the trimmed V and J ends, which lost 10 bases and 4 bases, there was a span of 14 bases. The chain's CDR3 is CATRGSANQPQHF. The CDR3 DNA follows: TGTGCCACCAGAGGATCGGCAAATCAGCCCCAGCATTTT. The full variable domain, completed using reference TRBV19 and TRBJ1-5, is DGGITQSPKYLFRKEGQNVTLSCEQNLNHDAMYWYRQDPGQGLRLIYYSQIVNDFQKGDIAEGYSVSREKKESFPLTVTSAQKNPTAFYLCATRGSANQPQHFGDGTRLSIL.

The rearrangement links TRBV7-3 to TRBJ2-4; weak D call: TRBD1 (6 bases). CDR3 length: 13 amino acids. The ends were cut back, 5 bases at V and 1 base at J, with 6 bases in the middle. Germline CDR1 is SGHTA and CDR2 is FQGTGA. CDR3 coding DNA: TGTGCCAGCAGCGACAGGGCCAAAAACATTCAGTACTTC. It specifies CASSDRAKNIQYF.

The sample holds a few counts of this clone. The chain has TRBV6-5 and TRBJ2-3; the match to TRBD2 covers 11 bases. CDR3 length equals 16 residues. The germline V gene encodes CDR1 MNHEY and CDR2 SVGAGI. With V trimmed by 4 bases and J by 3 bases, 6 bases remained unmatched. CDR3 sequence (DNA): TGTGCCAGCAGTTTCCTACTAGCGGGAGCAACAGATACGCAGTATTTT. As protein: CASSFLLAGATDTQYF.

A remark on this clone: The sample holds other DNA sequences that translate to the same CDR3. The chain links TRBV5-1 to TRBJ2-1; 14 bases match TRBD2. The V segment lost 3 bases and the J segment 7 bases; nucleotides outside the gene matches: 3. Germline V lookup: CDR1 SGHRS, CDR2 YFSETQ. This CDR3 is built from 15 residues. CDR3 in amino acids: CASSSGLAGGNEQFF. The DNA of the CDR3 is TGCGCCAGCAGCTCAGGACTAGCGGGGGGAAATGAGCAGTTCTTC.

The genes are TRBV6-1 and TRBJ2-7; 9 bases map to TRBD1. This CDR3 is 15 amino acids long. Trimming took 7 bases from V and 2 from J; bases not matched to a gene: 9. Looked up from germline, CDR1 is MNHNS and CDR2 is SASEGT. The CDR3 loop is CASIDRDRVTYEQYF. Here the CDR3 DNA reads TGTGCCAGCATTGACAGGGACAGGGTGACCTACGAGCAGTACTTC.

The chain links TRBV9 to TRBJ2-3; 7 bases map to TRBD2. The length of the CDR3 is 14 residues. Germline CDR1 SGDLS, CDR2 YYNGEE. V gave up 0 bases and J gave up 4 bases; unmatched junction bases: 2. CDR3 bases: TGTGCCAGCAGCGTAGTAGGGAGGGCAGATACGCAGTATTTT. Translating it yields CASSVVGRADTQYF.

This clone was counted between two and nine times. The chain recombines TRBV5-1 with TRBJ2-3, with TRBD1 matching over 7 bases. The CDR3 is 15 residues long. The junction had 4 bases not matched to a gene; V was cut back by 0 bases and J by 3 bases. The germline V gene encodes CDR1 SGHRS and CDR2 YFSETQ. The DNA of the CDR3 is TGCGCCAGCAGCTTGGAGCACAGGGGTACAGATACGCAGTATTTT. As protein: CASSLEHRGTDTQYF.